This T cell receptor (beta chain) was captured in a study of Graves' ophthalmopathy and Graves' hyperthyroidism. New diagnoses, under 2 months' duration, and ages 18 to 65 characterized the hyperthyroidism patients. PBMCs had their origin in fresh peripheral blood (more than 9.5 ml). General study findings and limits: The blood repertoire also included most expanded thyroid clonotypes above 0.001 frequency. With approximately 88% sensitivity and 81.08% specificity, a 13-signature model separated ophthalmopathy from stable hyperthyroidism.

Scientists amplified the TCR beta CDR3 regions from RNA transcripts. Second-round multiplex PCR came after a first-round RT-PCR that employed HTBI primers. TCRdb recomputed calls from the multiplex PCR reads with MiXCR, one row per CDR3 protein. The top ten clones hold roughly 6.9% of a sample with roughly 610,000 distinct CDR3 sequences, over 20% of them seen once. This clonotype was picked up a small number of times. Its antigen is currently unknown. The CDR3 runs to 15 residues. V lost 3 bases to trimming and J lost 4 bases; unmatched junction nucleotides: 9. From germline, CDR1 is GTSNPN and CDR2 SVGIG (reference sequence).

This receptor was obtained from a young woman with stable Graves' hyperthyroidism. Some clones in this sample may be carry-over from other donors' samples. Sequenced: peripheral blood. The rearrangement links TRBV30 to TRBJ1-5; TRBD1 matches 7 bases. The CDR3 nucleotides read TGTGCCTGGAGCCTGGGACAGATCCTTAATCAGCCCCAGCATTTT. This sequence encodes CAWSLGQILNQPQHF.